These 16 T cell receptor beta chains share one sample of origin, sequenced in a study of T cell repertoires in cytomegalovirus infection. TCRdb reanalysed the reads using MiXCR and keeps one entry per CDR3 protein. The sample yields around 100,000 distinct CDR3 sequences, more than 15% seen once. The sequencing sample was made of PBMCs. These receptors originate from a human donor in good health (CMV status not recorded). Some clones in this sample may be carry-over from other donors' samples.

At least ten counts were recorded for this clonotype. CDR3 region: CASSPQGLNSNQPQHF. CDR3 bases: TGTGCCAGCTCACCACAAGGATTGAATAGCAATCAGCCCCAGCATTTT. J is TRBJ1-5 and V is TRBV18, with unresolved D. Germline lookup yields CDR1 KGHSH and CDR2 LQKENI. The CDR3 is 16 amino acids. V was clipped by 1 base and J by 0 bases, with 10 bases between them.

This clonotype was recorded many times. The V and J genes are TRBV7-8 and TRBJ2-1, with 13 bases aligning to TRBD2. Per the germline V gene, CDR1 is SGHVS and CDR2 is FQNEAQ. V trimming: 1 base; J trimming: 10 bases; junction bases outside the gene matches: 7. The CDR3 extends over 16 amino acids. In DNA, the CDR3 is TGTGCCAGCAGCTTAGGGGGACTAGCGGGGTCGAGAGAGCAGTTCTTC. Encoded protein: CASSLGGLAGSREQFF.

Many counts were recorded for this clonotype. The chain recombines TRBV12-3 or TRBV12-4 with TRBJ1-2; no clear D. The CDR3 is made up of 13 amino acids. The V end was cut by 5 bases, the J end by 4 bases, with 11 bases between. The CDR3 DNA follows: TGTGCCAGCAGTCGGTCGGCAACCTATGGCTACACCTTC. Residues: CASSRSATYGYTF.

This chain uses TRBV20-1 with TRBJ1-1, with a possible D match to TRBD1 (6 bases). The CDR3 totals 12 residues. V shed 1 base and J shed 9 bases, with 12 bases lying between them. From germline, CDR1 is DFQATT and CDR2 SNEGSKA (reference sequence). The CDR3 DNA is TGCAGTGCTAGAGGTACAGGGCATAAAGCTTTCTTT. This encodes CSARGTGHKAFF.

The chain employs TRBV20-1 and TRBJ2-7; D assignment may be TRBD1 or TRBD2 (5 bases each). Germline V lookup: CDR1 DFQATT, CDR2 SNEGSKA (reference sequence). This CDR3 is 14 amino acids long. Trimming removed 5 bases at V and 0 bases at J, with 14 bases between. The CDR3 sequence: CSAPRGTLSYEQYF. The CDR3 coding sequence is TGCAGTGCTCCTCGGGGCACACTCTCCTACGAGCAGTACTTC.

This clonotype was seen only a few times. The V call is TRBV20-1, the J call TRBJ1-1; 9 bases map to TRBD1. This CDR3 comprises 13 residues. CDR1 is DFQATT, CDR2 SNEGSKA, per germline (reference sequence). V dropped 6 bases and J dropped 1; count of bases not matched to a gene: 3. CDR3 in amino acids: CSATGGTNTEAFF. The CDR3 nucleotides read TGCAGTGCCACAGGGGGCACGAACACTGAAGCTTTCTTT.

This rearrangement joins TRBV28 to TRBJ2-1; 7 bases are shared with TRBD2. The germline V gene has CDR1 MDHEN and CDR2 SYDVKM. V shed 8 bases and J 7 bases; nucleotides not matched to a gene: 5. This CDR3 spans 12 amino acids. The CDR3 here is CASGGGFNEQFF. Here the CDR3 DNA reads TGTGCCAGCGGGGGGGGGTTTAATGAGCAGTTCTTC.

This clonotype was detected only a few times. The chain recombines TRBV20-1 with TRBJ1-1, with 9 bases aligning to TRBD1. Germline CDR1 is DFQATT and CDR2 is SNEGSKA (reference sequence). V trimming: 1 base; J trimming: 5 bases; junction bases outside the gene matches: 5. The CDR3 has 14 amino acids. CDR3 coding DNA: TGCAGTGCTAGAGGGGGACAGGGCGAAACTGAAGCTTTCTTT. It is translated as CSARGGQGETEAFF.

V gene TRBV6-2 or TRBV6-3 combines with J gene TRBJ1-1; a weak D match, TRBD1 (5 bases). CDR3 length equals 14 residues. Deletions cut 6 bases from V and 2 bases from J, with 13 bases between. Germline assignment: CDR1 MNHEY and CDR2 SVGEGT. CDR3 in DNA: TGTGCCAGCAGCTCCCAGGGACCCAACACTGAAGCTTTCTTT. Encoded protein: CASSSQGPNTEAFF.

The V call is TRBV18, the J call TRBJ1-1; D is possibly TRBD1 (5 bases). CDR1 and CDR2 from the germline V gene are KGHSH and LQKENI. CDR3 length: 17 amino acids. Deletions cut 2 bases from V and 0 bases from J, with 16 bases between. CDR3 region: CASSPVTTGLMNTEAFF. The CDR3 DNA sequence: TGTGCCAGCTCACCAGTCACGACGGGACTCATGAACACTGAAGCTTTCTTT.

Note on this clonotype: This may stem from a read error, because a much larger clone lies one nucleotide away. The CDR3 loop is CASSIRIGEPPQHF. In nucleotides, the CDR3 is TGTGCCAGCAGCATACGGATAGGGGAGCCGCCCCAGCATTTT. The chain recombines TRBV7-2 with TRBJ1-5; TRBD1 might be the D (5 bases). Germline assignment: CDR1 SGHTA and CDR2 FQGNSA. There are 14 residues in the CDR3. With 5 bases removed from V and 9 bases from J, the gap between germline ends came to 17 bases.

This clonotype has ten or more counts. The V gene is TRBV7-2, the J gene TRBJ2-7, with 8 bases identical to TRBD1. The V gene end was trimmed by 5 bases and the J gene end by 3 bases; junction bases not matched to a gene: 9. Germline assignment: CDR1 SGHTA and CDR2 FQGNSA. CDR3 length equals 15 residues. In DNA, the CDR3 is TGTGCCAGCAGCACCGACAGGGGACTCAACTACGAGCAGTACTTC. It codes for CASSTDRGLNYEQYF.

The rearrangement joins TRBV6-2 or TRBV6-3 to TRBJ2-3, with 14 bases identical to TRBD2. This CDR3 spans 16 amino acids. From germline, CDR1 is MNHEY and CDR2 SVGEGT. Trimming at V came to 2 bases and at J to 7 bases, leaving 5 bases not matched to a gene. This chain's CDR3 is CASSYPGLAGGYTQYF. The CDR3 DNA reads TGTGCCAGCAGTTACCCCGGACTAGCGGGGGGCTATACGCAGTATTTT.

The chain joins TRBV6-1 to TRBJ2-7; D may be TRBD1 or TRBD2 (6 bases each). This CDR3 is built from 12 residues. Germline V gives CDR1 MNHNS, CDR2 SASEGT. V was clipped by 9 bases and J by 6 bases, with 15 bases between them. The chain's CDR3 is CASRGRPSEQYF. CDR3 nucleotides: TGTGCCAGTCGGGGGCGCCCCTCCGAGCAGTACTTC.

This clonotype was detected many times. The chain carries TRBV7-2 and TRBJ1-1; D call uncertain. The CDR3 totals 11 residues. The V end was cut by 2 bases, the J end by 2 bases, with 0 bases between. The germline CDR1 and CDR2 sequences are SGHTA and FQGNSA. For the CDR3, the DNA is TGTGCCAGCAGCTTAAACACTGAAGCTTTCTTT. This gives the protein CASSLNTEAFF. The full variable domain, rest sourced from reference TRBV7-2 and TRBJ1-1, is GAGVSQSPSNKVTEKGKDVELRCDPISGHTALYWYRQSLGQGLEFLIYFQGNSAPDKSGLPSDRFSAERTGGSVSTLTIQRTQQEDSAVYLCASSLNTEAFFGQGTRLTVV.

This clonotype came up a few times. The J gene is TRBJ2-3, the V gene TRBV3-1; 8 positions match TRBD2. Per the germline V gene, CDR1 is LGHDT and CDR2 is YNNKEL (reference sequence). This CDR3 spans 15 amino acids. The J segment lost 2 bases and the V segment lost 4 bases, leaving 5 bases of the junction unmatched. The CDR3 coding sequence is TGTGCCAGCAGCCGGCTCGGACTAGCCACAGATACGCAGTATTTT. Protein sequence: CASSRLGLATDTQYF.